A single sample is the source of the 15 T cell receptor beta chains below, sequenced in a study of T cell changes during pregnancy in multiple sclerosis. The method was immunoSEQ multiplex PCR; TCRdb's version includes in-frame clones alone and lacks a portion of them. The sample gives tens of thousands of clones, around nine tenths of which show up once; around 0.5% is in the top ten. The source material was CD4+ T cells from peripheral blood mononuclear cells, sampled in the second trimester of pregnancy. The receptors were sampled from a female donor with multiple sclerosis, enrolled in a pregnancy study.

The chain joins TRBV6-1 to TRBJ1-2; the D is unclear. The V gene lost 9 bases and the J gene lost 3 bases, with 14 bases spanning the gap. The germline V gene encodes CDR1 MNHNS and CDR2 SASEGT. The CDR3 runs to 13 residues. CDR3 in amino acids: CASKEAFYYGYTF. The CDR3 DNA reads as TGTGCCAGTAAAGAGGCGTTCTACTATGGCTACACCTTC.

The CDR3 sequence: CASSARAGEKKTQYF. The CDR3 coding sequence is TGCGCCAGCAGCGCACGAGCAGGGGAGAAAAAGACCCAGTACTTC. The rearrangement uses TRBV5-1 and TRBJ2-5; a possible D gene is TRBD1 (6 bases). This CDR3 comprises 15 residues. Trimming left V 4 bases short and J 6 bases short, with 19 bases between. Per germline, CDR1 SGHRS and CDR2 YFSETQ.

The gene calls are TRBV6-4 and TRBJ1-5; D is unclear. This CDR3 contains 17 residues. Trimming took 6 bases from V and 0 from J, leaving 18 bases between them. Per germline, CDR1 MRHNA and CDR2 SNTAGT. The CDR3 here is CASSGLGHRYSNQPQHF. The CDR3 region has the DNA TGTGCCAGCAGCGGACTCGGCCACAGATATAGCAATCAGCCCCAGCATTTT.

The CDR3 DNA sequence: TGTGCCAGCAGCTCACAAGGGGGGGGTAACCGTGAGCAGTTCTTC. This codes for CASSSQGGGNREQFF. The chain joins TRBV7-2 to TRBJ2-1, with D tentatively TRBD2 (7 bases). The CDR3 contains 15 residues. Trimming cost V 4 bases and J 9 bases, with 19 bases left between them. Germline V lookup: CDR1 SGHTA, CDR2 FQGNSA.

The J gene is TRBJ2-3, the V gene TRBV28; 7 bases are shared with TRBD2. J was trimmed by 6 bases and V by 3 bases; bases with no gene match: 12. Germline V gene lookup returns CDR1 MDHEN and CDR2 SYDVKM. This CDR3 has 16 amino acids. The DNA for the CDR3 is TGTGCCAGCAGTTTGGGGGGGAACCACCTAGGGGATACGCAGTATTTT. It yields the protein CASSLGGNHLGDTQYF.

The chain recombines TRBV6-1 with TRBJ1-4; tentatively, D is TRBD1 (5 bases). From germline, CDR1 is MNHNS and CDR2 SASEGT. V lost 10 bases and J lost 5, with 14 bases in between. The CDR3 runs to 13 residues. The CDR3 here is CATRPGVNEKLFF. For the CDR3, the DNA is TGTGCCACCCGACCGGGGGTGAATGAAAAACTGTTTTTT.

The chain employs TRBV28 and TRBJ1-2; TRBD1 agrees at 9 bases. V trimming: 4 bases; J trimming: 11 bases; junction bases outside the gene matches: 8. Germline assignment: CDR1 MDHEN and CDR2 SYDVKM. There are 13 residues in the CDR3. As DNA, the CDR3 is TGTGCCAGCAGTTCTGGGACAGGGCTGAGGTACACCTTC. It encodes CASSSGTGLRYTF.

This chain joins TRBV29-1 and TRBJ2-1; 7 nucleotides align to TRBD2. Germline V lookup: CDR1 SQVTM, CDR2 ANQGSEA. This CDR3 is 15 amino acids long. V shed 7 bases and J 7 bases; nucleotides not matched to a gene: 16. The CDR3 loop is CSANGGGQSYNEQFF. For the CDR3, the DNA is TGCAGCGCGAACGGGGGAGGGCAGTCTTATAATGAGCAGTTCTTC.

The V gene is TRBV28, the J gene TRBJ2-1; a weak D match, TRBD2 (5 bases). Germline CDR1 reads MDHEN; CDR2 reads SYDVKM. Trimming pared 6 bases from V and 9 bases from J, leaving 15 bases between. The CDR3 covers 13 residues. CDR3 bases: TGTGCCAGCAGCCCCACGGGGTATAGTGAGCAGTTCTTC. Its protein product is CASSPTGYSEQFF.

This clone appeared a single time. The chain links TRBV21-1 to TRBJ2-5; the table calls TRBD2, which could not be checked here. TRBV21-1 constitutes a pseudogene. The CDR3 extends over 17 amino acids. CDR3 sequence (DNA): TGTGCCAGCAGCAAAGCGCTTGGGGGGGGGCCGTGGGAGACCCAGTACTTC. Its translation is CASSKALGGGPWETQYF.

CDR3 coding DNA: TGTGCCTGGAAGACTGGGACTAGCGCTCCATCAGGGAATGAGCAGTTCTTC. It encodes CAWKTGTSAPSGNEQFF. The chain couples TRBV30 to TRBJ2-1; 10 bases are shared with TRBD2. CDR3 size: 17 residues. Germline lookup yields CDR1 GTSNPN and CDR2 SVGIG (reference sequence). Losses at the gene ends were 4 bases for V and 7 bases for J; bases not matched to a gene: 16. The full variable domain, rest sourced from reference TRBV30 and TRBJ2-1, is SQTIHQWPATLVQPVGSPLSLECTVEGTSNPNLYWYRQAAGRGLQLLFYSVGIGQISSEVPQNLSASRPQDRQFILSSKKLLLSDSGFYLCAWKTGTSAPSGNEQFFGPGTRLTVL.

The rearrangement joins TRBV13 to TRBJ1-1; 10 bases are shared with TRBD1. J lost 4 bases, V lost 4 bases, and 15 bases had no gene match. Per germline, CDR1 PRHDT and CDR2 FYEKMQ (reference sequence). The CDR3 extends over 18 amino acids. The CDR3 region is CASSSWGRGQGRSTEAFF. The CDR3 DNA follows: TGTGCCAGCAGCTCCTGGGGGCGGGGACAGGGGAGGAGCACTGAAGCTTTCTTT.

V is TRBV18 and J is TRBJ2-1; D not certain. CDR1 is KGHSH, CDR2 LQKENI, per germline. The V and J ends lost 3 bases and 5 bases respectively, with 8 bases between them. This CDR3 contains 13 residues. The CDR3 DNA follows: TGTGCCAGCTCACCCCTGAACAACAATGAGCAGTTCTTC. Translation: CASSPLNNNEQFF.

The chain employs TRBV5-4 and TRBJ2-7; D not certain. The CDR3 contains 14 residues. V was trimmed by 3 bases and J by 0 bases, leaving 10 bases between them. Germline-derived CDR1 and CDR2 are SGHNT and YYREEE (reference sequence). CDR3 sequence reads: CASSSEASSYEQYF. For the CDR3, the DNA is TGTGCCAGCAGCTCGGAAGCGAGCTCCTACGAGCAGTACTTC.

This chain uses TRBV27 with TRBJ1-6; 7 bases match TRBD1. The CDR3 totals 16 residues. V dropped 9 bases and J dropped 5; count of bases not matched to a gene: 13. Germline CDR1 and CDR2: MNHEY and SMNVEV (reference sequence). CDR3 in DNA: TGTGCCAGTATTAAACAGGGGAATTTAGATAATTCACCCCTCCACTTT. This translates into CASIKQGNLDNSPLHF.